This is a list of T cell receptor beta chains from one sample in a study of T-cell reconstitution after alpha-beta-depleted transplantation in children. Each CDR3 protein is one row after TCRdb ran MiXCR on the PCR reads. Among approximately 300,000 distinct CDR3 sequences listed, about 7.3% were seen once. The sequenced sample was peripheral blood, obtained 360 days after TCRalphabeta/CD19-depleted stem cell transplant. The source is a female patient between 2 and 10 years old who had a stem cell transplant for Fanconi anemia, so the T cells may come from the graft donor. CDR3s include the opening cysteine and the closing phenylalanine or tryptophan. The D gene is left open where the match is weak. Clone size, where shown, is once, few, many, or a class for clones that have expanded.

clone_size j_call v_call d_call cdr3_nt cdr3_aa
- TRBJ2-1 TRBV19 - TGTGCCAGTAGTAAGTGGGACTTTACCTACAATGAGCAGTTCTTC CASSKWDFTYNEQFF
- TRBJ1-2 TRBV7-9 TRBD1 TGTGCCAGCAGCTACACAGGGGGCAGGAACTATGGCTACACCTTC CASSYTGGRNYGYTF
- TRBJ2-1 TRBV11-2 - TGTGCCAGCAGCTTAGGGATTATCAATGAGCAGTTCTTC CASSLGIINEQFF
many TRBJ1-1 TRBV30 - TGTGCCTGGATTACGGGGACGACGGCTTTCTTT CAWITGTTAFF
many TRBJ2-2 TRBV5-1 TRBD1 TGCGCCAGCAGCTCAGGACAGGATGTCCCCGGGGAGCTGTTTTTT CASSSGQDVPGELFF
few TRBJ1-1 TRBV4-1 - TGCGCCAGCAGCCAATTTATAGGCAGTTCGAACACTGAAGCTTTCTTT CASSQFIGSSNTEAFF
many TRBJ2-1 TRBV5-5 - TGTGCCAGCAGCTTAGTCGGGGGACAGTCAAACAATGAGCAGTTCTTC CASSLVGGQSNNEQFF
many TRBJ1-4 TRBV12-3/TRBV12-4 TRBD1 TGTGCCAGCAGTATCTATACCCAGGGGGCGTCTAATGAAAAACTGTTTTTT CASSIYTQGASNEKLFF
few TRBJ2-2 TRBV4-2 TRBD2 TGTGCCAGCAGCCAAGAAGATTGGCGGGGGGGCGCGAACACCGGGGAGCTGTTTTTT CASSQEDWRGGANTGELFF
many TRBJ2-1 TRBV4-1 - TGCGCCAGCAGCCAAGAAGCAGGGGCAATGGGCGATGAGCAGTTCTTC CASSQEAGAMGDEQFF
many TRBJ1-2 TRBV6-1 - TGTGCCAGCAGTGAACAGGGGAAGCGTGGCTACACCTTC CASSEQGKRGYTF
few TRBJ1-2 TRBV12-5 - TGTGCTAGTGGTCTGGACACTTCTTACTATGGCTACACCTTC CASGLDTSYYGYTF
many TRBJ2-3 TRBV12-3/TRBV12-4 - TGTGCCAGCTGGGATTTGGTGACAGATACGCAGTATTTT CASWDLVTDTQYF
many TRBJ2-3 TRBV5-1 TRBD2 TGCGCCAGCGCTCGGGGGGAGCGCACAGATACGCAGTATTTT CASARGERTDTQYF
few TRBJ2-4 TRBV2 TRBD1 TGTGCCAGCAGTGCGGAACAGGGGGCAGAAAACATTCAGTACTTC CASSAEQGAENIQYF
many TRBJ2-2 TRBV7-3 - TGTGCCAGCAGCTTCCGTCGGGAAGGGGCTGCCGGGGAGCTGTTTTTT CASSFRREGAAGELFF
many TRBJ1-5 TRBV7-7 - TGTGCCAGCAGCTTTTTAAGGGGCCCCCAGCATTTT CASSFLRGPQHF
many TRBJ1-6 TRBV29-1 TRBD1 TGCAGCGTACAAGGGACAGGGGATTCACCCCTCCACTTT CSVQGTGDSPLHF
many TRBJ2-5 TRBV6-5 TRBD2 TGTGCCAGCCGCAGACTAGCCAGTGAGACCCAGTACTTC CASRRLASETQYF
many TRBJ2-3 TRBV9 - TGTGCCAGCAGCGTTAAGGGCCTCACAGATACGCAGTATTTT CASSVKGLTDTQYF